The 22 T cell receptor beta chains below all came from one sample that was sequenced in a study of T-cell memory formation after mild COVID-19. TCRdb analysed the 5' RACE reads with MiXCR anew, one entry per CDR3 protein. The sample shows 190,000 or so distinct CDR3 sequences, about 10% of them seen only once. The sequenced sample was PBMCs or a T cell subset sorted from them (not recorded which). The receptors derive from a man aged 18 to 30 who had mild COVID-19 (a few samples of this study predate the infection). Cell type and time point are not known.

This chain links TRBV6-5 with TRBJ2-2, with D tentatively TRBD2 (7 bases). Germline CDR1 reads MNHEY; CDR2 reads SVGAGI. CDR3 length: 16 amino acids. Between the trimmed V and J ends, which lost 6 bases and 2 bases, there was a span of 16 bases. The CDR3, as DNA: TGTGCCAGCAGCCGCGACGGGGGGCTTAACACCGGGGAGCTGTTTTTT. Translated, it gives CASSRDGGLNTGELFF.

This clonotype was seen a few times. This chain joins TRBV27 and TRBJ2-1, with TRBD2 matching 7 bases. Germline values: CDR1 MNHEY, CDR2 SMNVEV (reference sequence). The V gene end was trimmed by 0 bases and the J gene end by 9 bases; junction bases not matched to a gene: 11. This CDR3 has 16 amino acids. The DNA for the CDR3 is TGTGCCAGCAGTTTATCGCCAGGACCGGGGAGGGGTGAGCAGTTCTTC. Its protein product is CASSLSPGPGRGEQFF.

This clonotype was found once. V and J are TRBV12-3 or TRBV12-4 and TRBJ2-2, with TRBD2 as a possible D gene (6 bases). This CDR3 has 12 residues. V dropped 5 bases and J dropped 7 bases, with 8 bases sitting between them. CDR3 amino acids: CASSLTSGELFF. CDR3 bases: TGTGCCAGCAGTCTGACTAGCGGGGAGCTGTTTTTT.

This sequence joins TRBV7-2 and TRBJ2-3; 7 bases line up with TRBD1. Germline CDR1 reads SGHTA; CDR2 reads FQGNSA. J lost 4 bases, V lost 2 bases, and 9 bases had no gene match. The CDR3 has 16 residues. The CDR3 DNA reads TGTGCCAGCAGCTTATTGCCGAGACAGGGATCAGATACGCAGTATTTT. Its protein is CASSLLPRQGSDTQYF.

The chain carries TRBV7-2 and TRBJ1-1; TRBD1 matches at 8 bases. In germline, CDR1 is SGHTA, CDR2 FQGNSA. V was pared by 4 bases and J by 1 base, with 11 bases of the junction left unmatched. The CDR3 length is 17 residues. The CDR3 coding sequence is TGTGCCAGCAGCTCAAGCCCAAGGACAGGGAAGAACACTGAAGCTTTCTTT. Translating it yields CASSSSPRTGKNTEAFF.

The sample holds a few counts of this clonotype. The chain recombines TRBV9 with TRBJ2-3; D is uncertain. Germline CDR1 SGDLS, CDR2 YYNGEE. V was trimmed by 1 base and J by 7 bases, leaving 10 bases between them. The CDR3 has 13 amino acids. The CDR3 DNA follows: TGTGCCAGCAGCGTACTCGAGCGATATACGCAGTATTTT. This encodes CASSVLERYTQYF.

The chain joins TRBV7-9 to TRBJ1-5; D is undetermined. V was cut by 1 base and J by 3 bases, with 16 bases left in between. The CDR3 contains 17 residues. CDR1 SEHNR and CDR2 FQNEAQ come from the germline V gene (reference sequence). CDR3: CASSLVFRGAPNQPQHF. CDR3 DNA sequence: TGTGCCAGCAGCTTAGTTTTTCGGGGAGCCCCCAATCAGCCCCAGCATTTT. Using reference TRBV7-9 and TRBJ1-5 for the parts outside the CDR3, the full variable domain is DTGVSQNPRHKITKRGQNVTFRCDPISEHNRLYWYRQTLGQGPEFLTYFQNEAQLEKSRLLSDRFSAERPKGSFSTLEIQRTEQGDSAMYLCASSLVFRGAPNQPQHFGDGTRLSIL.

J is TRBJ1-4 and V is TRBV30; D unresolved. Trimming removed 3 bases at V and 4 bases at J, with 9 bases between. Germline assignment: CDR1 GTSNPN and CDR2 SVGIG (reference sequence). This CDR3 has 13 amino acids. The CDR3 region has the DNA TGTGCCTGGAGCCGGCCAGATAATGAAAAACTGTTTTTT. Translating it yields CAWSRPDNEKLFF.

The genes are TRBV7-9 and TRBJ1-4; no clear D. Per germline, CDR1 SEHNR and CDR2 FQNEAQ (reference sequence). The CDR3 is made up of 15 amino acids. V lost 5 bases and J 7 bases, leaving 17 bases between the germline ends. CDR3 region: CASSPRAERREKLFF. CDR3 bases: TGTGCCAGCAGCCCAAGGGCCGAAAGGCGTGAAAAACTGTTTTTT. The full variable domain, its missing parts supplied by reference TRBV7-9 and TRBJ1-4, is DTGVSQNPRHKITKRGQNVTFRCDPISEHNRLYWYRQTLGQGPEFLTYFQNEAQLEKSRLLSDRFSAERPKGSFSTLEIQRTEQGDSAMYLCASSPRAERREKLFFGSGTQLSVL.

This clonotype was counted only a few times. CDR3 DNA: TGTGCCAGCAGCCAAGTCTCGGGGATGTCCTATAATTCACCCCTCCACTTT. Protein: CASSQVSGMSYNSPLHF. The chain uses TRBV7-9 and TRBJ1-6; D not resolved. The V end lost 5 bases, the J end lost 1 base, and 15 bases lay between the germline ends. This CDR3 is 17 amino acids long. CDR1 is SEHNR and CDR2 is FQNEAQ in the germline V gene (reference sequence).

The chain uses TRBV4-2 and TRBJ2-5; the D gene is possibly TRBD1 (6 bases). This CDR3 comprises 15 residues. CDR1 and CDR2 (germline): LGHNA, YNFKEQ. V lost 1 base to trimming and J lost 2 bases, with 11 bases between them. CDR3 residues: CASSQALTGQETQYF. CDR3 nucleotide sequence: TGTGCCAGCAGCCAAGCTCTGACAGGACAAGAGACCCAGTACTTC.

The chain recombines TRBV27 with TRBJ2-7, with D perhaps being TRBD1 or TRBD2 (6 bases each). The length of the CDR3 is 15 residues. Trimming stripped 2 bases from V and 3 bases from J, with 14 bases between. Germline CDR1 MNHEY, CDR2 SMNVEV (reference sequence). CDR3: CASSLGVGGGYEQYV. As DNA, the CDR3 is TGTGCCAGCAGTTTAGGGGTCGGAGGGGGCTACGAGCAGTACGTC.

On this clonotype: At one boundary the junction diverges from the germline segment, which might be a read error. The rearrangement links TRBV7-2 to TRBJ1-2, with 7 bases aligning to TRBD1. CDR1 is SGHTA and CDR2 is FQGNSA in the germline V gene. There are 16 residues in the CDR3. The CDR3 sequence is CASRLLPLRQGYGYTF. Here the CDR3 DNA reads TGTGCCAGCCGCTTACTTCCCCTCCGACAGGGCTATGGCTACACCTTC.

V is TRBV24-1 and J is TRBJ2-7; D could derive from TRBD1 or TRBD2 (5 bases each). V lost 3 bases, J lost 0 bases, and 5 bases lay in between. Germline CDR1 and CDR2: KGHDR and SFDVKD. CDR3 size: 13 residues. CDR3 sequence reads: CATSDGGSYEQYV. DNA for the CDR3: TGTGCCACCAGTGATGGGGGCTCCTACGAGCAGTACGTC.

The sample holds a few counts of this clonotype. The rearrangement joins TRBV29-1 to TRBJ2-1; D is possibly TRBD1 or TRBD2 (5 bases each). Germline-derived CDR1 and CDR2 are SQVTM and ANQGSEA. The CDR3 covers 11 residues. The V end was cut by 4 bases, the J end by 9 bases, with 10 bases between. In nucleotides, the CDR3 is TGCAGCGTTGGGGGGTTTTTTGAGCAGTTCTTC. Protein product: CSVGGFFEQFF.

V is TRBV20-1 and J is TRBJ2-3; 9 bases line up with TRBD2. The CDR3 extends over 15 amino acids. The junction had 11 bases not matched to a gene; V was cut back by 5 bases and J by 5 bases. CDR1 is DFQATT, CDR2 SNEGSKA, per germline (reference sequence). The CDR3 bases are TGCAGTGCTGGATTAGCGGGGGCTGGAGGAGATACGCAGTATTTT. Amino acid sequence: CSAGLAGAGGDTQYF.

This clonotype was detected ten times or more. This chain links TRBV28 with TRBJ2-2, with D possibly being TRBD1 or TRBD2 (5 bases each). There are 14 residues in the CDR3. Germline V gene lookup returns CDR1 MDHEN and CDR2 SYDVKM. Trimming stripped 5 bases from V and 6 bases from J, with 13 bases between. For the CDR3, the DNA is TGTGCCAGCAGTCCACCGGGGCATGCCGGGGAGCTGTTTTTT. It translates to CASSPPGHAGELFF. Variable domain in full (rest from reference TRBV28 and TRBJ2-2): DVKVTQSSRYLVKRTGEKVFLECVQDMDHENMFWYRQDPGLGLRLIYFSYDVKMKEKGDIPEGYSVSREKKERFSLILESASTNQTSMYLCASSPPGHAGELFFGEGSRLTVL.

This rearrangement joins TRBV6-8 to TRBJ1-2; D is unclear. Deletions cut 6 bases from V and 5 bases from J, with 4 bases between. The CDR3 covers 10 residues. Per the germline V gene, CDR1 is MNHGY and CDR2 is SAAAGT. Here the CDR3 reads CASSVYGYTF. In DNA, the CDR3 is TGTGCCAGCAGCGTATATGGCTACACCTTC.

V is TRBV6-5 and J is TRBJ1-1, with a tentative D call TRBD1 (6 bases). Per germline, CDR1 MNHEY and CDR2 SVGAGI. The CDR3 sequence is 13 residues long. V lost 2 bases and J lost 8, with 12 bases in between. The CDR3 nucleotides read TGTGCCAGCAGTTACGCCTACAGGGTAGAAGCTTTCTTT. This translates into CASSYAYRVEAFF.

The chain uses TRBV6-6 and TRBJ1-1, with 9 bases fitting TRBD1. V was clipped by 6 bases and J by 4 bases; unmatched bases: 9. Germline V gene data show CDR1 as MNHNY and CDR2 as SVGAGI (reference sequence). The CDR3 extends over 15 amino acids. The CDR3 reads CASRVSGQGLTEAFF. DNA of the CDR3: TGTGCCAGCAGGGTCAGCGGACAGGGGCTCACTGAAGCTTTCTTT.

The V and J genes are TRBV27 and TRBJ2-4; D gene unclear. Germline V gives CDR1 MNHEY, CDR2 SMNVEV (reference sequence). This CDR3 has 12 amino acids. The ends were cut back, 8 bases at V and 5 bases at J, with 10 bases in the middle. CDR3 nucleotide sequence: TGTGCCAGCGGTACCGCGCAAAACATTCAGTACTTC. Its protein product is CASGTAQNIQYF.

This clonotype was seen a few times. Germline is not matched at one junction end, which may reflect a read error. V is TRBV3-1 and J is TRBJ2-1; a possible D gene is TRBD2 (7 bases). Per germline, CDR1 LGHDT and CDR2 YNNKEL (reference sequence). The CDR3 totals 17 residues. CDR3 bases: TGTGCCAGCAGGCAAGCATGGGCGGCGGGGGCCCACAATGAGCAGTTCTTC. Translating it yields CASRQAWAAGAHNEQFF.